These 23 T cell receptor beta chains were all obtained from the same sample, sequenced in a study of shared clonotypes between healthy human individuals. Clones were read by immunoSEQ multiplex PCR, and TCRdb kept only the in-frame ones, dropping some. The sample yields about 1.5 million clones, 95% to 99% seen once. Sequenced: naive CD4+ T cells sorted from blood. Subset noted: CD45RA+ positively selected. These TCRs come from a man aged 25 to 40 in good health.

The chain joins TRBV18 to TRBJ2-2, with D possibly being TRBD2 (6 bases). Trimming pared 4 bases from V and 5 bases from J, leaving 17 bases between. This CDR3 contains 16 residues. Germline values: CDR1 KGHSH, CDR2 LQKENI. CDR3 nucleotides: TGTGCCAGCTCACGCCCGGGACGGAGGGGAACCGGGGAGCTGTTTTTT. Translating gives CASSRPGRRGTGELFF.

This clone has a single count. The rearrangement uses TRBV11-2 and TRBJ2-3; 11 bases are shared with TRBD2. This CDR3 spans 17 amino acids. Per germline, CDR1 SGHAT and CDR2 FQNNGV. J gave up 5 bases and V 3 bases, and 10 bases lay outside the gene matches. The CDR3 protein is CASSLGRLAGYKDTQYF. The CDR3 nucleotides are TGTGCCAGCAGCTTGGGGAGACTAGCGGGGTATAAAGATACGCAGTATTTT.

Details on this clone: At the DNA level, this CDR3 is encoded by other sequences in the same sample as well. J is TRBJ1-1 and V is TRBV28; the D is unclear. The CDR3 spans 12 residues. Germline V lookup: CDR1 MDHEN, CDR2 SYDVKM. V was pared by 0 bases and J by 3 bases, with 2 bases between. The CDR3: CASSLWDTEAFF. In nucleotides, the CDR3 is TGTGCCAGCAGTTTATGGGACACTGAAGCTTTCTTT.

The chain couples TRBV6-6 to TRBJ2-5; the D is unclear. This CDR3 has 13 amino acids. Germline assignment: CDR1 MNHNY and CDR2 SVGAGI (reference sequence). Trimming took off 10 bases at V and 5 bases at J, with 17 bases between the two ends. CDR3 in amino acids: CATFARDKETQYF. For the CDR3, the DNA is TGTGCCACCTTTGCCAGAGACAAGGAGACCCAGTACTTC.

The chain uses TRBV4-3 and TRBJ2-7; D ambiguous. The CDR3 is 15 amino acids. V gave up 1 base and J gave up 4 bases, with 14 bases separating them. From germline, CDR1 is LGHNA and CDR2 YSLEER. The CDR3 region is CASSQVAMGGYEQYF. The CDR3 region has the DNA TGCGCCAGCAGCCAAGTCGCGATGGGTGGTTACGAGCAGTACTTC.

The V call is TRBV2, the J call TRBJ1-1; D might be TRBD1 (6 bases). V was cut by 4 bases and J by 1 base, with 10 bases left in between. Germline values: CDR1 SNHLY, CDR2 FYNNEI. The CDR3 has 14 residues. In DNA, the CDR3 is TGTGCCAGCAGTGGGGGGCGATGGAACACTGAAGCTTTCTTT. This translates into CASSGGRWNTEAFF.

This chain connects TRBV7-9 to TRBJ1-5, with 7 bases lining up with TRBD1. Germline assignment: CDR1 SEHNR and CDR2 FQNEAQ (reference sequence). After removal of 5 bases from V and 3 bases from J, the junction contained 4 bases not matched to a gene. The CDR3 spans 14 residues. The CDR3 region is CASSEDRPNQPQHF. DNA for the CDR3: TGTGCCAGCAGCGAGGACAGGCCCAATCAGCCCCAGCATTTT.

The V gene is TRBV19, the J gene TRBJ1-5, with 8 bases matching TRBD1. Trimming removed 6 bases from V and 3 bases from J; junction bases left unmatched: 7. This CDR3 region has 15 residues. CDR1 and CDR2 from the germline V gene are LNHDA and SQIVND (reference sequence). The CDR3 DNA reads TGTGCCAGTAGATTACAGGGGGATTACAATCAGCCCCAGCATTTT. This codes for CASRLQGDYNQPQHF. The entire variable domain, with the rest obtained from reference TRBV19 and TRBJ1-5, is as follows: DGGITQSPKYLFRKEGQNVTLSCEQNLNHDAMYWYRQDPGQGLRLIYYSQIVNDFQKGDIAEGYSVSREKKESFPLTVTSAQKNPTAFYLCASRLQGDYNQPQHFGDGTRLSIL.

The chain employs TRBV25-1 and TRBJ1-2; 11 bases line up with TRBD1. CDR3 size: 15 residues. Germline V gene sequence: CDR1 MGHDK, CDR2 SYGVNS. V lost 3 bases to trimming and J lost 8 bases; unmatched junction nucleotides: 8. Here the CDR3 reads CASSDPRTGGKGYTF. DNA of the CDR3: TGTGCCAGCAGTGATCCTCGGACAGGGGGCAAGGGCTACACCTTC.

V gene TRBV6-4 combines with J gene TRBJ1-5; TRBD1 matches at 10 bases. The J segment lost 6 bases and the V segment lost 10 bases, leaving 6 bases of the junction unmatched. This CDR3 has 13 residues. Germline-derived CDR1 and CDR2 are MRHNA and SNTAGT. CDR3 in amino acids: CATRGQGCQPQHF. The CDR3 region has the DNA TGTGCCACCCGGGGACAGGGGTGTCAGCCCCAGCATTTT.

V and J are TRBV11-2 and TRBJ2-2; D is perhaps TRBD1 (5 bases). The CDR3 is 15 amino acids. Trimming removed 3 bases from V and 1 base from J, with 9 bases in between. From germline, CDR1 is SGHAT and CDR2 FQNNGV. The CDR3 bases are TGTGCCAGCAGCTTCCTACAGGAGAACACCGGGGAGCTGTTTTTT. Residues: CASSFLQENTGELFF.

The chain recombines TRBV30 with TRBJ1-4, with TRBD1 matching 10 bases. The germline CDR1 and CDR2 sequences are GTSNPN and SVGIG (reference sequence). The CDR3 is 14 residues long. With 1 base clipped from V and 6 bases from J, the junction kept 2 bases outside the gene matches. The CDR3 DNA is TGTGCCTGGAGTGCCGGGACAGGGGATGAAAAACTGTTTTTT. This gives the protein CAWSAGTGDEKLFF.

The chain employs TRBV5-1 and TRBJ2-5; D may correspond to TRBD1 or TRBD2 (5 bases each). The length of the CDR3 is 16 residues. V was shortened by 1 base and J by 5 bases, with 18 bases between the two germline ends. The V gene's germline CDR1 is SGHRS and CDR2 YFSETQ. CDR3 DNA sequence: TGCGCCAGCAGCTTGCAGCCTTTGGGGGACGGCGAGACCCAGTACTTC. Protein sequence: CASSLQPLGDGETQYF. Full variable domain (missing parts from reference TRBV5-1 and TRBJ2-5): KAGVTQTPRYLIKTRGQQVTLSCSPISGHRSVSWYQQTPGQGLQFLFEYFSETQRNKGNFPGRFSGRQFSNSRSEMNVSTLELGDSALYLCASSLQPLGDGETQYFGPGTRLLVL.

The V call is TRBV4-3, the J call TRBJ2-1, with 15 positions matching TRBD2. Germline CDR1 reads LGHNA; CDR2 reads YSLEER. The V and J ends lost 2 bases and 0 bases, in that order; junction bases with no gene match: 8. The CDR3 sequence is 20 residues long. The DNA for the CDR3 is TGCGCCAGCAGCCAATTCCCCGGGACTAGCGGGGGGAGCTCCTACAATGAGCAGTTCTTC. This encodes CASSQFPGTSGGSSYNEQFF.

This chain links TRBV18 with TRBJ2-2, with 14 bases aligning to TRBD2. Germline CDR1 is KGHSH and CDR2 is LQKENI. This CDR3 is 18 amino acids long. The V segment lost 0 bases and the J segment 5 bases; nucleotides outside the gene matches: 5. CDR3 sequence: CASSPPGLAGVGTGELFF. Here the CDR3 DNA reads TGTGCCAGCTCACCACCGGGACTAGCGGGAGTAGGAACCGGGGAGCTGTTTTTT.

This chain links TRBV19 with TRBJ2-7; D unresolved. CDR3 length: 14 residues. Trimming shortened V by 5 bases and J by 0 bases, and 11 bases separated the two germline ends. From germline, CDR1 is LNHDA and CDR2 SQIVND (reference sequence). CDR3: CASSFQTNSYEQYF. In DNA, the CDR3 is TGTGCCAGTAGTTTCCAGACGAACTCCTACGAGCAGTACTTC.

The V and J genes are TRBV18 and TRBJ2-7; maybe TRBD1 (5 bases). From germline, CDR1 is KGHSH and CDR2 LQKENI. This CDR3 spans 12 amino acids. V lost 5 bases and J 3 bases, leaving 8 bases between the germline ends. This chain's CDR3 is CASSSTDYEQYF. In DNA form, the CDR3 reads TGTGCCAGCTCATCGACAGACTACGAGCAGTACTTC. Complete variable domain (other parts from reference TRBV18 and TRBJ2-7): NAGVMQNPRHLVRRRGQEARLRCSPMKGHSHVYWYRQLPEEGLKFMVYLQKENIIDESGMPKERFSAEFPKEGPSILRIQQVVRGDSAAYFCASSSTDYEQYFGPGTRLTVT.

CDR3 protein: CASSPGSGANEQFF. The CDR3 nucleotides read TGTGCCAGCAGCCCCGGCAGCGGGGCAAATGAGCAGTTCTTC. The chain combines TRBV7-9 with TRBJ2-1; 7 nucleotides match TRBD2. The CDR3 loop spans 14 amino acids. V shed 5 bases and J 7 bases; nucleotides not matched to a gene: 8. Germline loops: CDR1 SEHNR, CDR2 FQNEAQ (reference sequence).

This clone was counted a single time. The gene calls are TRBV28 and TRBJ2-3, with 9 bases lining up with TRBD2. The V segment lost 4 bases and the J segment 6 bases; nucleotides outside the gene matches: 8. The germline CDR1 and CDR2 sequences are MDHEN and SYDVKM. This CDR3 is built from 15 residues. In DNA, the CDR3 is TGTGCCAGCAGTTCCTCGGGGACTAGCAGCGATACGCAGTATTTT. Amino acids: CASSSSGTSSDTQYF.

DNA of the CDR3: TGTGCCAGCAGGGTGACAGGGGGCGCCAATGGCTACACCTTC. Its translation is CASRVTGGANGYTF. V is TRBV25-1 and J is TRBJ1-2; 10 nucleotides align to TRBD1. The CDR3 spans 14 residues. The trim removed 6 bases at V and 6 bases at J, leaving 7 bases unmatched. Germline V gene lookup returns CDR1 MGHDK and CDR2 SYGVNS.

The chain recombines TRBV9 with TRBJ2-1, with 11 bases fitting TRBD1. The CDR3 length is 16 residues. Germline trimming cut 0 bases from V and 2 bases from J; bases unmatched to any gene: 1. The germline gives CDR1 SGDLS, CDR2 YYNGEE. The CDR3 reads CASSVAGQGAYNEQFF. CDR3 coding DNA: TGTGCCAGCAGCGTAGCGGGACAGGGGGCCTACAATGAGCAGTTCTTC.

The J gene is TRBJ1-1, the V gene TRBV5-8; D is possibly TRBD1 (5 bases). V was trimmed by 3 bases and J by 0 bases, leaving 9 bases between them. This CDR3 is built from 14 residues. CDR1 and CDR2 from the germline V gene are SGHTS and YDEGEE. This CDR3 is CASSSGAVNTEAFF. DNA for the CDR3: TGTGCCAGCAGCTCCGGGGCGGTGAACACTGAAGCTTTCTTT. Drawing the rest from reference TRBV5-8 and TRBJ1-1, the complete variable domain is EAGVTQSPTHLIKTRGQQATLRCSPISGHTSVYWYQQALGLGLQFLLWYDEGEERNRGNFPPRFSGRQFPNYSSELNVNALELEDSALYLCASSSGAVNTEAFFGQGTRLTVV.

The chain carries TRBV7-2 and TRBJ2-7, with D possibly matching TRBD2 (5 bases). Trimming took 5 bases from V and 2 from J, leaving 22 bases between them. The CDR3 contains 17 residues. Germline V lookup: CDR1 SGHTA, CDR2 FQGNSA. CDR3 loop: CASSLVRGGVSPYEQYF. The CDR3 DNA sequence: TGTGCCAGCAGCCTCGTCCGGGGTGGTGTAAGTCCCTACGAGCAGTACTTC.